This TCR beta chain was sequenced in a study of blood T cell repertoires in COVID-19. Looking at the study overall: From T cells, B-cell-depleted T cells, or PBMCs came the material, which was cDNA or gDNA.

Libraries were prepared by immunoSEQ multiplex PCR; TCRdb keeps only in-frame clonotypes and omits some of them. In the table there are some 50,000 clones, 87% of which are singletons. Germline V lookup: CDR1 SGDLS, CDR2 YYNGEE. Unmatched junction bases numbered 5, after V lost 4 bases and J lost 2 bases. This CDR3 region has 15 residues. The sequence was obtained from a human donor in a cohort sampled during active COVID-19. The chain carries TRBV9 and TRBJ2-3, with 9 bases matching TRBD2. The sample was peripheral blood. The CDR3 nucleotides are TGTGCCAGCAGCCTTAGCGGGGGTCACACAGATACGCAGTATTTT. Encoded protein: CASSLSGGHTDTQYF.